This entry describes one T cell receptor beta chain. The CDR3 has 12 residues. Trimming removed 6 bases at V and 6 bases at J, with 10 bases between. This sample is part of a study of blood T cell repertoires in COVID-19. Profiling relied on immunoSEQ multiplex PCR, and the TCRdb table lists in-frame clones only, not all of them. Of about 16,000 clones listed, roughly three quarters are singletons. Sequencing was carried out using peripheral blood. This rearrangement joins TRBV12-3 or TRBV12-4 to TRBJ2-3; D remains ambiguous. The receptor comes from a man aged 55 to 69 with acute or convalescent COVID-19. CDR3 loop: CASRRASDTQYF. The CDR3 DNA reads as TGTGCCAGCAGACGCGCGAGCGATACGCAGTATTTT.